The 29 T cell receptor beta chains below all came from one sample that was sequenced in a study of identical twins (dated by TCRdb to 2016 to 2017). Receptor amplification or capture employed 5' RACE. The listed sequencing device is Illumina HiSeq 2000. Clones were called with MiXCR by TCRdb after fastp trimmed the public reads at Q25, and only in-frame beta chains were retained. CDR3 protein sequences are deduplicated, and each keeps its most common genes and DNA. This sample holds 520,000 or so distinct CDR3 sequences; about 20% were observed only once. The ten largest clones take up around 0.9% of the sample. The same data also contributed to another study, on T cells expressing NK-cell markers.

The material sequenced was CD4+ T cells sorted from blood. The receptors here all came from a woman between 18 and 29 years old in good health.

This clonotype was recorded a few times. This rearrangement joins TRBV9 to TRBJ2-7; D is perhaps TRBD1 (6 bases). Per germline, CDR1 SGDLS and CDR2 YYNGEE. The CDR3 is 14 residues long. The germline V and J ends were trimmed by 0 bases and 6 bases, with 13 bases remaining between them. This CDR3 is CASSVDLGAAEQYF. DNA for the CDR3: TGTGCCAGCAGCGTAGATTTGGGGGCGGCCGAGCAGTACTTC.

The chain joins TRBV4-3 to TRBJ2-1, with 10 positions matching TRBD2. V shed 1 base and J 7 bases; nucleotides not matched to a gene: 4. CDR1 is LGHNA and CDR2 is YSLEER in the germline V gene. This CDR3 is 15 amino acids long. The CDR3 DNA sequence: TGCGCCAGCAGCCAAGCAGCGGGAGGGCATAATGAGCAGTTCTTC. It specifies CASSQAAGGHNEQFF.

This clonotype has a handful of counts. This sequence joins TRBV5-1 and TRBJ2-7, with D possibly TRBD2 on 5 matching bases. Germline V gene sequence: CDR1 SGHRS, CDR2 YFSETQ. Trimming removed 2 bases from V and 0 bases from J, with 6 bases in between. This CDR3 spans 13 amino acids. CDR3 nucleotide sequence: TGCGCCAGCAGCTTCGGGATCTCCTACGAGCAGTACTTC. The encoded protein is CASSFGISYEQYF.

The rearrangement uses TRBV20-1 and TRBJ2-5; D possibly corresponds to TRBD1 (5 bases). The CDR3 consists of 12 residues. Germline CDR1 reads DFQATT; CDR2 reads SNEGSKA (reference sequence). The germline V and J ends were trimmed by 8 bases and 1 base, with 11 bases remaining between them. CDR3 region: CSFAGFQETQYF. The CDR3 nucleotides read TGCAGTTTTGCAGGGTTCCAAGAGACCCAGTACTTC.

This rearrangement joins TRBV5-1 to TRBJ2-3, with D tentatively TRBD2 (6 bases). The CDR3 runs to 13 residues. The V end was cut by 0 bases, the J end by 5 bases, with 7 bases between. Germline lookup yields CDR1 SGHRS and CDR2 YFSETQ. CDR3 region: CASSLASVDTQYF. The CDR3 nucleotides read TGCGCCAGCAGCTTGGCTAGCGTAGATACGCAGTATTTT.

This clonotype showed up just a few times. The CDR3 DNA sequence: TGTGCCAGCAGCGCCGGGACAGGGGATCTCGAGCAGTACTTC. Translation gives CASSAGTGDLEQYF. This chain connects TRBV5-4 to TRBJ2-7, with 10 bases identical to TRBD1. This CDR3 has 14 residues. In germline, CDR1 is SGHNT, CDR2 YYREEE (reference sequence). Trimming took 4 bases from V and 6 from J; bases not matched to a gene: 7.

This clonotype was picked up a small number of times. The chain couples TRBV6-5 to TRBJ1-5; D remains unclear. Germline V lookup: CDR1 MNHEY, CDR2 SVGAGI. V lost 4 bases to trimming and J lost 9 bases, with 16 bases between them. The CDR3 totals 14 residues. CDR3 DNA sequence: TGTGCCAGCAGTTCGGACGGTTTCGGACGGCCCCAGCATTTT. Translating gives CASSSDGFGRPQHF.

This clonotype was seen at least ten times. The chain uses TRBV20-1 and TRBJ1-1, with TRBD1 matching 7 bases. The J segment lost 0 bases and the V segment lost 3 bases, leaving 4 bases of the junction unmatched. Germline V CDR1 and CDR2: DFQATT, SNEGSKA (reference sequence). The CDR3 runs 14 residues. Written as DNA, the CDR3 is TGCAGTGCTAGCAGGGGGGGATTGAACACTGAAGCTTTCTTT. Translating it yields CSASRGGLNTEAFF.

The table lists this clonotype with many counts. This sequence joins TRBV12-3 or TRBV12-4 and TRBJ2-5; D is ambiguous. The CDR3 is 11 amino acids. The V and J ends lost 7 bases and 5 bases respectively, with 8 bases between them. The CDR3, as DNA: TGTGCCAGCAAACAGTGGGAGACCCAGTACTTC. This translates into CASKQWETQYF.

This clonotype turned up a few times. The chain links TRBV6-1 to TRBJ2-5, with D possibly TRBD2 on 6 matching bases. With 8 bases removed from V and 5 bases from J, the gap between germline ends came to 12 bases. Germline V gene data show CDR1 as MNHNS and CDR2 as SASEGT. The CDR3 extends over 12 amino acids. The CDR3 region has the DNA TGTGCCAGCGGCTCGGCGGGGGAGACCCAGTACTTC. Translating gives CASGSAGETQYF.

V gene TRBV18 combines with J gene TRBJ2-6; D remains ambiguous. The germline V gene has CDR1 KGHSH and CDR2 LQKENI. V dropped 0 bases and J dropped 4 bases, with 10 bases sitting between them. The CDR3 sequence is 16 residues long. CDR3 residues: CASSPPWILGANVLTF. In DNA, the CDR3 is TGTGCCAGCTCACCACCGTGGATTCTAGGGGCCAACGTCCTGACTTTC.

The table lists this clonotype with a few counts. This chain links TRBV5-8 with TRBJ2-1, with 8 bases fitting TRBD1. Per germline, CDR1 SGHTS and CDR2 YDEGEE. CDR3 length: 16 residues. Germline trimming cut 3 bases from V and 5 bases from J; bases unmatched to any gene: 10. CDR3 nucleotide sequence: TGTGCCAGCAGCTCATGGCAGGGGGCGCGGAACAATGAGCAGTTCTTC. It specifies CASSSWQGARNNEQFF.

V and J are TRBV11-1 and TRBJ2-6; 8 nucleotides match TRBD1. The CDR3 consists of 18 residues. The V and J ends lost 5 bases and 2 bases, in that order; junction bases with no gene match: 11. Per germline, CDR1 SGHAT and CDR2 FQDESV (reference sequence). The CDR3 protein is CASSHTGGQQTGANVLTF. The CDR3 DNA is TGTGCCAGCAGCCACACAGGGGGACAGCAAACTGGGGCCAACGTCCTGACTTTC.

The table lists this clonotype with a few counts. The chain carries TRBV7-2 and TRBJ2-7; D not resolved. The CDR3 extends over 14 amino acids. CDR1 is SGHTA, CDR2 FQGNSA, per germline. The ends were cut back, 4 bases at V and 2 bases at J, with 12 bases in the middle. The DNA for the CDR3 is TGTGCCAGCAGCTCCGGACGGGCCACCTACGAGCAGTACTTC. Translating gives CASSSGRATYEQYF.

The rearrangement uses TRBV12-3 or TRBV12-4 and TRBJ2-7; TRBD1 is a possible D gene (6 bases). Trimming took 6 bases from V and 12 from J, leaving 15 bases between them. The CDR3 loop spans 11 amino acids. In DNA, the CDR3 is TGTGCCAGCAGCCGGGACAACGTACGGTACTTC. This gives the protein CASSRDNVRYF.

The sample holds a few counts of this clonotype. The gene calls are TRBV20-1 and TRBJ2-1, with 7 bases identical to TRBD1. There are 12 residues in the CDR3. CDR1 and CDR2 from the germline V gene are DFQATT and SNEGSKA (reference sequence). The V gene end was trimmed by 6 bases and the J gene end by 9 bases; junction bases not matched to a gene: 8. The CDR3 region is CSAAQGKAEQFF. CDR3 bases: TGCAGTGCAGCACAGGGGAAGGCTGAGCAGTTCTTC.

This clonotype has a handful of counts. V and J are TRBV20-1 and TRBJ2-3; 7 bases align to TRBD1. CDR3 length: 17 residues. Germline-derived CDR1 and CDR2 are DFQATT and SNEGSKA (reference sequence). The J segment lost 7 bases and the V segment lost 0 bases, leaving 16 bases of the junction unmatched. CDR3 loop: CSARDLRDSRTLHTQYF. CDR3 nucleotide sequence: TGCAGTGCTAGAGATCTTAGGGACAGCCGGACACTTCATACGCAGTATTTT.

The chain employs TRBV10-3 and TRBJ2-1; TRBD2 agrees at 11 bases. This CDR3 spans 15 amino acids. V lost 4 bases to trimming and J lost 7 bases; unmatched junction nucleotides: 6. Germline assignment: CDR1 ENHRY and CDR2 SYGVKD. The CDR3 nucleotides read TGTGCCATCAGTGGTAGCGGGGGGGCCTGGAATGAGCAGTTCTTC. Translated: CAISGSGGAWNEQFF.

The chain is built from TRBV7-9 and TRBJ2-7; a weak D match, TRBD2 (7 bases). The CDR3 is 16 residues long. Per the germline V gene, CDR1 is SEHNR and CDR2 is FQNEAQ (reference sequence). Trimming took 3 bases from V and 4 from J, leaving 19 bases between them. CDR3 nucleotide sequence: TGTGCCAGCAGCTTGAGACTGGGGGGGACAACATACGAGCAGTACTTC. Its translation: CASSLRLGGTTYEQYF. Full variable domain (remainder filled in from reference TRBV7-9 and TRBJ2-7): DTGVSQNPRHKITKRGQNVTFRCDPISEHNRLYWYRQTLGQGPEFLTYFQNEAQLEKSRLLSDRFSAERPKGSFSTLEIQRTEQGDSAMYLCASSLRLGGTTYEQYFGPGTRLTVT.

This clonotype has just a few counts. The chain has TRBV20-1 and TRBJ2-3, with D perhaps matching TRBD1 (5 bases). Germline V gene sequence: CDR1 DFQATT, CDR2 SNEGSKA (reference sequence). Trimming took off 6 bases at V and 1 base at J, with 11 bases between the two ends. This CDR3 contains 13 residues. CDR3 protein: CSADRAGTDTQYF. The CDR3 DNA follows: TGCAGTGCCGACAGAGCCGGCACAGATACGCAGTATTTT.

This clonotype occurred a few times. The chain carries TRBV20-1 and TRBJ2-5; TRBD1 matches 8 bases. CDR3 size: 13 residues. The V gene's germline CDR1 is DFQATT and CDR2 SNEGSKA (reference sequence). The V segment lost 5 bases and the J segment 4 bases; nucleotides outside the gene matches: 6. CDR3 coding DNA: TGCAGTGCTCCTCCAGGGGGCCGAGAGACCCAGTACTTC. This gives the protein CSAPPGGRETQYF.

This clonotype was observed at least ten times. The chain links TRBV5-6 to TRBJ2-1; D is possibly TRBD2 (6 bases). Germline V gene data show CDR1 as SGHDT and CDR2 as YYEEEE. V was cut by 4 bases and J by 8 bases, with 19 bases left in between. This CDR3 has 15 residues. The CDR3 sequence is CASSDYIPSDDEQFF. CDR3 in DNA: TGTGCCAGCAGCGACTACATTCCTAGCGACGATGAGCAGTTCTTC. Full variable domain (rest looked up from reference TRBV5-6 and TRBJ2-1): DAGVTQSPTHLIKTRGQQVTLRCSPKSGHDTVSWYQQALGQGPQFIFQYYEEEERQRGNFPDRFSGHQFPNYSSELNVNALLLGDSALYLCASSDYIPSDDEQFFGPGTRLTVL.

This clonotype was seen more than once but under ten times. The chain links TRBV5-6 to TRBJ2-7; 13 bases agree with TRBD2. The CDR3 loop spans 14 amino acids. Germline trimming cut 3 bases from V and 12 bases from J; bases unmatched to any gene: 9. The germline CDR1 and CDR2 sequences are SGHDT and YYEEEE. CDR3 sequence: CASSSGLAGRRRYF. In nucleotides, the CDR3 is TGTGCCAGCAGCTCGGGACTAGCGGGGCGGCGAAGGTACTTC. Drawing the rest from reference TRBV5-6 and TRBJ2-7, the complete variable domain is DAGVTQSPTHLIKTRGQQVTLRCSPKSGHDTVSWYQQALGQGPQFIFQYYEEEERQRGNFPDRFSGHQFPNYSSELNVNALLLGDSALYLCASSSGLAGRRRYFGPGTRLTVT.

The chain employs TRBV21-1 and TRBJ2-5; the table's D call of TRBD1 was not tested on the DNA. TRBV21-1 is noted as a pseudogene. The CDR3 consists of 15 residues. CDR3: CASSHRDRDPKTQYF. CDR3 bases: TGTGCCAGCAGCCACCGGGACAGAGATCCTAAGACCCAGTACTTC.

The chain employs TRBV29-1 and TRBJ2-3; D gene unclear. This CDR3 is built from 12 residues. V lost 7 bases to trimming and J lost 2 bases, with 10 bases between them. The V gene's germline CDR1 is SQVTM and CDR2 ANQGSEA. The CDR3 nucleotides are TGCAGCGGTCAGGATCACACAGATACGCAGTATTTT. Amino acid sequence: CSGQDHTDTQYF.

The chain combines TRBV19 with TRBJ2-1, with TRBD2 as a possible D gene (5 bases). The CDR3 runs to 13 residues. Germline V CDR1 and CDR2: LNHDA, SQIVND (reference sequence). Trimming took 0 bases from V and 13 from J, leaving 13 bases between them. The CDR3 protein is CASSIDPRAQQFF. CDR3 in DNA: TGTGCCAGTAGTATAGATCCGAGGGCCCAACAGTTCTTC. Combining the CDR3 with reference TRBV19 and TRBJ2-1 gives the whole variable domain DGGITQSPKYLFRKEGQNVTLSCEQNLNHDAMYWYRQDPGQGLRLIYYSQIVNDFQKGDIAEGYSVSREKKESFPLTVTSAQKNPTAFYLCASSIDPRAQQFFGPGTRLTVL.

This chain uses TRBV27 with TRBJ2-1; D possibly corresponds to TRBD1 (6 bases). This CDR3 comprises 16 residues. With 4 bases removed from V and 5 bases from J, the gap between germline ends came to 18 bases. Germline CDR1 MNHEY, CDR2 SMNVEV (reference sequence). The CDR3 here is CASSSFYYRDHNEQFF. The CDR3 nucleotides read TGTGCCAGCAGTTCCTTCTATTACAGGGACCACAATGAGCAGTTCTTC.

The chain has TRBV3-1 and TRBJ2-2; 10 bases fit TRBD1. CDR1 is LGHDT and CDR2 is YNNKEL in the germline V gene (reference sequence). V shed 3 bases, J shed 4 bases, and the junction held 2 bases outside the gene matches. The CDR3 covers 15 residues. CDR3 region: CASSQGQGFTGELFF. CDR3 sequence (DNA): TGTGCCAGCAGCCAGGGACAGGGGTTCACCGGGGAGCTGTTTTTT.

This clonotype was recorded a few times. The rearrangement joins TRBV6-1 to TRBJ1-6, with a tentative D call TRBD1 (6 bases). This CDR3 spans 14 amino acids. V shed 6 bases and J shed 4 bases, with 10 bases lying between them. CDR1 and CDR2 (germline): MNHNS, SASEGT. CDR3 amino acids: CASRWTDYNSPLHF. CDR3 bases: TGTGCCAGCAGATGGACAGATTATAATTCACCCCTCCACTTT.